The 31 T cell receptor beta chains listed next were all sequenced from one sample in a study of cytomegalovirus exposure and HLA in healthy donors. The PCR was carried out with 60 Vbeta primers and 13 Jbeta primers. Produced via immunoSEQ multiplex PCR; TCRdb's table is partial and in-frame only. The repertoire has around 100,000 clones, around 80% of them found once; the top ten carry 2.5% to 3.5%. The sample was PBMCs. The receptors were gathered from a woman aged 18-30 years in good health and CMV-seropositive.

V usage is TRBV5-6 and J usage is TRBJ1-4; D gene uncertain. V gave up 0 bases and J gave up 6 bases, with 9 bases separating them. Per germline, CDR1 SGHDT and CDR2 YYEEEE. The CDR3 has 14 residues. The CDR3 DNA is TGTGCCAGCAGCTTGGGGGGAGAAGATGAAAAACTGTTTTTT. As protein: CASSLGGEDEKLFF.

V is TRBV10-3 and J is TRBJ2-7; 14 positions match TRBD2. V trimming: 9 bases; J trimming: 1 base; junction bases outside the gene matches: 11. CDR3 length: 17 residues. Germline V gives CDR1 ENHRY, CDR2 SYGVKD. The CDR3 DNA sequence: TGTGCCATTACTGAAAGGACTAGCGGGAGGTCTTCCTACGAGCAGTACTTC. The encoded protein is CAITERTSGRSSYEQYF.

This chain joins TRBV18 and TRBJ2-4, with D possibly TRBD1 on 6 matching bases. The CDR3 contains 16 residues. CDR1 is KGHSH, CDR2 LQKENI, per germline. The V and J ends lost 2 bases and 0 bases respectively, with 11 bases between them. The CDR3 nucleotides are TGTGCCAGCTCACCAGGGACAACCGCAGCCAAAAACATTCAGTACTTC. It encodes CASSPGTTAAKNIQYF. The full variable domain, its missing parts supplied by reference TRBV18 and TRBJ2-4, is NAGVMQNPRHLVRRRGQEARLRCSPMKGHSHVYWYRQLPEEGLKFMVYLQKENIIDESGMPKERFSAEFPKEGPSILRIQQVVRGDSAAYFCASSPGTTAAKNIQYFGAGTRLSVL.

This clone was seen once. A read error may produce the germline difference seen at one junction end. The gene calls are TRBV5-6 and TRBJ2-7; D might be TRBD1 (6 bases). The CDR3 length is 18 residues. CDR1 and CDR2 from the germline V gene are SGHDT and YYEEEE. The DNA of the CDR3 is TGTGCCAACAGCTTGGGGCAGCCAGGGGACCCTAGCTCCTACGAGCAGTACTTC. Translating it yields CANSLGQPGDPSSYEQYF. The whole variable domain, remainder taken from reference TRBV5-6 and TRBJ2-7, is DAGVTQSPTHLIKTRGQQVTLRCSPKSGHDTVSWYQQALGQGPQFIFQYYEEEERQRGNFPDRFSGHQFPNYSSELNVNALLLGDSALYLCANSLGQPGDPSSYEQYFGPGTRLTVT.

This clone was counted a few times. The chain uses TRBV7-9 and TRBJ2-7; TRBD2 might be the D (5 bases). Germline V gene lookup returns CDR1 SEHNR and CDR2 FQNEAQ (reference sequence). The ends were cut back, 5 bases at V and 5 bases at J, with 16 bases in the middle. This CDR3 is built from 14 residues. CDR3 DNA: TGTGCCAGCAGCCAAGTGAGGGCCTACCACGAGCAGTACTTC. Translating it yields CASSQVRAYHEQYF. Together with reference TRBV7-9 and TRBJ2-7, the CDR3 gives the full variable domain: DTGVSQNPRHKITKRGQNVTFRCDPISEHNRLYWYRQTLGQGPEFLTYFQNEAQLEKSRLLSDRFSAERPKGSFSTLEIQRTEQGDSAMYLCASSQVRAYHEQYFGPGTRLTVT.

The J gene is TRBJ1-4, the V gene TRBV4-1; 8 positions agree with TRBD1. CDR1 is MGHRA, CDR2 YSYEKL, per germline. V gave up 1 base and J gave up 8 bases; unmatched junction bases: 3. The CDR3 runs 14 residues. The CDR3 protein is CASSQGQGSEKLFF. CDR3 DNA: TGCGCCAGCAGCCAAGGACAGGGGAGCGAAAAACTGTTTTTT.

This chain uses TRBV19 with TRBJ2-2; D may be TRBD2 (6 bases). Per the germline V gene, CDR1 is LNHDA and CDR2 is SQIVND (reference sequence). The CDR3 has 14 amino acids. The V and J ends lost 9 bases and 1 base respectively, with 12 bases between them. The CDR3 is CASGGWENTGELFF. CDR3 nucleotide sequence: TGTGCCAGCGGAGGGTGGGAGAACACCGGGGAGCTGTTTTTT.

This clone was observed a few times. This chain links TRBV7-8 with TRBJ2-7; 14 bases are shared with TRBD2. J lost 0 bases, V lost 1 base, and 5 bases had no gene match. This CDR3 comprises 18 residues. CDR1 and CDR2 (germline): SGHVS, FQNEAQ. The CDR3 DNA follows: TGTGCCAGCAGCTTAGTGGGACTAGCGGGAGCTAGCTCCTACGAGCAGTACTTC. As protein: CASSLVGLAGASSYEQYF.

The CDR3 region has the DNA TGTGCCATCCGTTTAGGACAGGGGCCCTCGTACAATGAGCAGTTCTTC. The encoded protein is CAIRLGQGPSYNEQFF. V gene TRBV2 combines with J gene TRBJ2-1, with TRBD1 matching over 9 bases. The CDR3 runs 16 residues. The V gene's germline CDR1 is SNHLY and CDR2 FYNNEI. Trimming took 10 bases from V and 4 from J; bases not matched to a gene: 14.

The chain couples TRBV7-2 to TRBJ2-7; perhaps TRBD2 as D (6 bases). Germline CDR1 is SGHTA and CDR2 is FQGNSA. CDR3 length equals 13 residues. Trimming left V 10 bases short and J 2 bases short, with 15 bases between. As DNA, the CDR3 is TGTGCCACCTCCGGGACTGTGACCTACGAGCAGTACTTC. Amino acid sequence: CATSGTVTYEQYF.

CDR3 region: CASSLRQEEAFF. The CDR3 DNA reads as TGTGCCAGCAGCTTAAGGCAGGAAGAAGCTTTCTTT. V usage is TRBV7-9 and J usage is TRBJ1-1; D gene unclear. V lost 2 bases, J lost 8 bases, and 9 bases lay in between. Germline CDR1 is SEHNR and CDR2 is FQNEAQ (reference sequence). There are 12 residues in the CDR3.

J is TRBJ1-4 and V is TRBV27, with TRBD1 identical over 9 bases. V shed 7 bases, J shed 7 bases, and the junction held 1 base outside the gene matches. CDR1 and CDR2 (germline): MNHEY, SMNVEV (reference sequence). CDR3 length: 12 residues. The CDR3, as DNA: TGTGCCAGCACGGACAGGGGTGAAAAACTGTTTTTT. Its protein product is CASTDRGEKLFF.

This clone has more than one count but fewer than ten. CDR3 sequence (DNA): TGTGCCAGCAGCTTAGAACGCAGTGAAAAACTGTTTTTT. Protein product: CASSLERSEKLFF. The rearrangement uses TRBV7-9 and TRBJ1-4; D not certain. Germline CDR1 SEHNR, CDR2 FQNEAQ (reference sequence). Trimming stripped 1 base from V and 7 bases from J, with 7 bases between. This CDR3 is built from 13 residues.

The CDR3 DNA follows: TGCGCCACTCGAGGACAGTTGACTAACTATGGCTACACCTTC. Its translation: CATRGQLTNYGYTF. The chain uses TRBV4-1 and TRBJ1-2; possible D gene TRBD1, 6 bases. Germline assignment: CDR1 MGHRA and CDR2 YSYEKL. V lost 10 bases to trimming and J lost 0 bases, with 15 bases between them. The CDR3 is made up of 14 amino acids.

The V and J genes are TRBV10-1 and TRBJ2-1, with 8 bases lining up with TRBD1. The V gene's germline CDR1 is WNHNN and CDR2 SYGVQD (reference sequence). Trimming cost V 11 bases and J 7 bases; bases outside gene matches: 16. The CDR3 runs 15 residues. The CDR3 bases are TGCGCCGGGGCGAAGCACAGGGGGATGCAAAATGAGCAGTTCTTC. Its translation: CAGAKHRGMQNEQFF.

This clone was counted between two and nine times. CDR3 sequence: CASTGSGETQYF. CDR3 DNA sequence: TGTGCCAGCACCGGGAGCGGGGAGACCCAGTACTTC. The genes are TRBV5-4 and TRBJ2-5; D is perhaps TRBD2 (6 bases). The V end lost 6 bases, the J end lost 5 bases, and 11 bases lay between the germline ends. Germline CDR1 reads SGHNT; CDR2 reads YYREEE (reference sequence). The CDR3 extends over 12 amino acids. The full variable domain, rest sourced from reference TRBV5-4 and TRBJ2-5, is ETGVTQSPTHLIKTRGQQVTLRCSSQSGHNTVSWYQQALGQGPQFIFQYYREEENGRGNFPPRFSGLQFPNYSSELNVNALELDDSALYLCASTGSGETQYFGPGTRLLVL.

The chain carries TRBV5-1 and TRBJ2-1, with TRBD2 matching 7 bases. The J segment lost 3 bases and the V segment lost 4 bases, leaving 13 bases of the junction unmatched. The germline V gene encodes CDR1 SGHRS and CDR2 YFSETQ. This CDR3 has 17 residues. The CDR3 DNA follows: TGCGCCAGCAGCGGGCCCGGGACTACACACGACTACAATGAGCAGTTCTTC. Residues: CASSGPGTTHDYNEQFF.

This clone showed up just once. The chain uses TRBV9 and TRBJ2-2, with TRBD2 matching over 10 bases. Per the germline V gene, CDR1 is SGDLS and CDR2 is YYNGEE. The trim removed 0 bases at V and 6 bases at J, leaving 8 bases unmatched. This CDR3 is 17 amino acids long. The DNA of the CDR3 is TGTGCCAGCAGCGTAGTGGTAGCGGGAGGTGAGGCCGGGGAGCTGTTTTTT. Translated, it gives CASSVVVAGGEAGELFF.

The rearrangement uses TRBV2 and TRBJ1-1, with no clear D. V lost 6 bases, J lost 6 bases, and 17 bases lay in between. Germline assignment: CDR1 SNHLY and CDR2 FYNNEI. The CDR3 sequence is 14 residues long. The CDR3: CASSPHEGNPEAFF. Here the CDR3 DNA reads TGTGCCAGCAGCCCCCACGAGGGAAATCCTGAAGCTTTCTTT.

This sequence joins TRBV5-1 and TRBJ1-2, with D unresolved. The CDR3 is 12 residues long. Germline V lookup: CDR1 SGHRS, CDR2 YFSETQ. The V end lost 0 bases, the J end lost 4 bases, and 4 bases lay between the germline ends. For the CDR3, the DNA is TGCGCCAGCAGCTTGGGAGTCTATGGCTACACCTTC. The encoded protein is CASSLGVYGYTF.

The chain carries TRBV7-2 and TRBJ2-2; 13 positions match TRBD2. The CDR3 is made up of 17 amino acids. Germline CDR1 reads SGHTA; CDR2 reads FQGNSA. Germline trimming cut 1 base from V and 7 bases from J; bases unmatched to any gene: 6. The CDR3 reads CASSLVGLAGAHGELFF. In DNA, the CDR3 is TGTGCCAGCAGCTTAGTCGGACTAGCGGGAGCTCACGGGGAGCTGTTTTTT.

The chain carries TRBV11-2 and TRBJ2-7; TRBD2 matches 10 bases. The CDR3 runs 13 residues. The trim removed 4 bases at V and 5 bases at J, leaving 2 bases unmatched. Germline-derived CDR1 and CDR2 are SGHAT and FQNNGV. The CDR3 loop is CASSSTSGNEQYF. The CDR3 DNA is TGTGCCAGCAGCTCAACTAGCGGGAACGAGCAGTACTTC.

V usage is TRBV4-1 and J usage is TRBJ2-7, with TRBD2 identical over 16 bases. Germline V gene sequence: CDR1 MGHRA, CDR2 YSYEKL. J lost 7 bases, V lost 4 bases, and 10 bases had no gene match. CDR3 size: 17 residues. CDR3 nucleotide sequence: TGCGCCAGCAGCCCGGGACTAGCGGGAGGGGCGACCCTGGAGCAGTACTTC. This encodes CASSPGLAGGATLEQYF.

The chain employs TRBV5-1 and TRBJ2-7; D is possibly TRBD2 (5 bases). This CDR3 contains 14 residues. Germline lookup yields CDR1 SGHRS and CDR2 YFSETQ. Deletions cut 4 bases from V and 2 bases from J, with 13 bases between. CDR3 sequence: CASSPGVRTYEQYF. The CDR3 bases are TGCGCCAGCAGCCCCGGGGTCCGGACCTACGAGCAGTACTTC.

For the CDR3, the DNA is TGTGCCAGCAGTTACTTGGCGGGGTGGGACACAGATACGCAGTATTTT. As protein: CASSYLAGWDTDTQYF. This chain joins TRBV6-5 and TRBJ2-3, with a possible D match to TRBD2 (6 bases). The CDR3 sequence is 16 residues long. Germline V CDR1 and CDR2: MNHEY, SVGAGI. V was trimmed by 1 base and J by 2 bases, leaving 13 bases between them.

The chain has TRBV6-1 and TRBJ2-1; weak D call: TRBD1 (5 bases). CDR1 is MNHNS, CDR2 SASEGT, per germline. Deletions cut 4 bases from V and 5 bases from J, with 9 bases between. The CDR3 length is 13 residues. CDR3: CASSVSQDNEQFF. The CDR3 nucleotides are TGTGCCAGCAGTGTATCACAGGACAATGAGCAGTTCTTC.

The chain uses TRBV21-1 and TRBJ2-3; TRBD2, as called in the table, went unchecked against the DNA. TRBV21-1 is a known pseudogene. The CDR3 has 15 amino acids. The CDR3 reads CASSPRGTSTDTQYF. For the CDR3, the DNA is TGTGCCAGCAGCCCGCGGGGGACTAGCACAGATACGCAGTATTTT.

This rearrangement joins TRBV11-2 to TRBJ2-7, with 10 bases aligning to TRBD1. Trimming at V came to 5 bases and at J to 5 bases, leaving 6 bases not matched to a gene. The CDR3 spans 14 residues. Looked up from germline, CDR1 is SGHAT and CDR2 is FQNNGV. The CDR3 reads CASSHGTGANEQYF. In DNA form, the CDR3 reads TGTGCCAGCAGCCACGGGACAGGGGCCAACGAGCAGTACTTC.

The CDR3 DNA reads TGTGCCAGCAGCTCGACCGGGACAGGGGCCACTGAAGCTTTCTTT. Residues: CASSSTGTGATEAFF. J is TRBJ1-1 and V is TRBV7-6, with 10 bases matching TRBD1. V lost 4 bases, J lost 4 bases, and 6 bases stayed unmatched. The CDR3 sequence is 15 residues long. From germline, CDR1 is SGHVS and CDR2 FNYEAQ.

This sequence joins TRBV30 and TRBJ1-2; D unresolved. The germline V gene encodes CDR1 GTSNPN and CDR2 SVGIG (reference sequence). The V gene lost 2 bases and the J gene lost 4 bases, with 14 bases spanning the gap. CDR3 length: 14 amino acids. CDR3 amino acids: CAWSSKRRSYGYTF. The CDR3 bases are TGTGCCTGGAGTTCGAAACGAAGGAGCTATGGCTACACCTTC.

This chain joins TRBV15 and TRBJ2-2; tentatively, D is TRBD1 (5 bases). Germline CDR1 and CDR2: LNHNV and YYDKDF (reference sequence). The CDR3 covers 16 residues. With 1 base removed from V and 5 bases from J, the gap between germline ends came to 14 bases. CDR3 in DNA: TGTGCCACCAGCAGAGGTACAGGCCAGGGAACCGGGGAGCTGTTTTTT. Translated, it gives CATSRGTGQGTGELFF.